This T cell receptor beta chain was obtained from a study of response to subunit inactivated influenza vaccine. Findings and caveats of the study: Authors proposed each seasonal influenza vaccination draws in few new T cells.

The CDR3 sequence is 14 residues long. The J segment lost 1 base and the V segment lost 7 bases, leaving 4 bases of the junction unmatched. The germline V gene encodes CDR1 SQVTM and CDR2 ANQGSEA. This clonotype was seen a few times. The antigen is not known. TCRdb reprocessed the RT-PCR reads with MiXCR, giving one entry per CDR3 protein. The sample yields 300,000 to 350,000 distinct CDR3 sequences, roughly a fifth seen once. The chain recombines TRBV29-1 with TRBJ2-1, with 10 bases lining up with TRBD2. The source material was PBMCs from blood, sampled less than 22 months after vaccination. The source of this sequence is a man aged 50 to 75 who received an inactivated influenza vaccine. CDR3 residues: CSGLAGVSYNEQFF. In nucleotides, the CDR3 is TGCAGCGGACTAGCGGGCGTTTCCTACAATGAGCAGTTCTTC.